This TCR beta chain was recovered during a study of blood T cell repertoires in COVID-19. Per the authors' pipeline: Estimation of nucleated cell counts relied on the amplification of reference gene primers. The data were produced by immunoSEQ multiplex PCR, yet TCRdb's version contains in-frame clones alone and is incomplete. The D gene and trimming were derived from the DNA, and the V and J assignments and clone size from that table. This sample yields 70,000 to 85,000 clones, of which approximately 82% are seen a single time; over 35% belongs to the top ten. In germline, CDR1 is SGHNT, CDR2 YYREEE (reference sequence). The V gene end was trimmed by 3 bases and the J gene end by 2 bases; junction bases not matched to a gene: 6. The CDR3 has 15 amino acids.

This chain connects TRBV5-4 to TRBJ2-3; 7 bases align to TRBD1. This TCR was sampled from an elderly man with active or convalescent COVID-19. The sequenced sample was peripheral blood. The DNA for the CDR3 is TGTGCCAGCAGCTCCGCCGGACAGGACACAGATACGCAGTATTTT. Translation gives CASSSAGQDTDTQYF. Together with reference TRBV5-4 and TRBJ2-3, the CDR3 gives the full variable domain: ETGVTQSPTHLIKTRGQQVTLRCSSQSGHNTVSWYQQALGQGPQFIFQYYREEENGRGNFPPRFSGLQFPNYSSELNVNALELDDSALYLCASSSAGQDTDTQYFGPGTRLTVL.